This T cell receptor beta chain derives from a study of blood T cell repertoires in COVID-19 (TCRdb year 2020). General notes on the study: Collaborator samples came from the United States, Italy and Spain and covered acute and convalescent phases of COVID-19. A de-identified subject ID, COVID-19 status, age in years and sex were almost always included in the sample metadata. A freely available public database, intended as a resource for researchers studying the immune response to SARS-CoV-2, is where the repertoires were released. Deeply sampled blood TCRbeta repertoires from subjects exposed to, actively infected with, or recovered from COVID-19 were included in the dataset. Samples were obtained from the ongoing ImmuneRACE study (first 160 participants) and from approximately 1,200 subjects provided by 6 global collaborators. HLA class I and class II types, where available, came from metadata supplied by the sample provider rather than from assay-based typing. The prospective study material was composed of cDNA or gDNA derived from T cells, B-cell-depleted T cells, or PBMCs. Broad study findings and their caveats: Clinical and demographic metadata were provided uncurated, with the amount varying by source and participant.

The CDR3 spans 13 residues, from the cysteine through the phenylalanine. Here the CDR3 DNA is all that survives: 39 bases in frame from base 1. V and J lose 0 bases and 3 bases, and a span of 8 bases separates them. According to the germline V gene (reference sequence), CDR1 reads GTSNPN and CDR2 reads SVGIG. On this clone itself: No cognate antigen has been identified for it. Within one base of it there is no much larger clone, and no base qualities were kept.

The immunoSEQ Assay, a bias-controlled multiplex PCR, was used to amplify TCRbeta CDR3 regions from genomic DNA. In the authors' own workflow: Within the assay, amplification of reference gene primers was used to estimate how many nucleated cells each sample contained. To quantify the absolute abundance of each unique TCRbeta CDR3 rearrangement, sequence reads were collapsed and filtered. For each sample, productive Simpson clonality was calculated as the square root of Simpson's diversity index over productive rearrangements. TCRdb took over this immuneACCESS table, retaining in-frame rearrangements with V and J assigned. Such tables are incomplete; in checked studies, under half of the missing clones stem from an unresolved V gene, and the remainder is unexplained. V, J and clone size were drawn from that table, and D and trimming were deduced from the DNA. The sample includes some 220,000 clones, with 80% observed a single time. The top ten hold about 13% of the sample.

Whole blood was collected in K2EDTA tubes by collaborating institutions according to the institutions' own protocols. For TCRbeta analysis, collaborator samples were shipped as frozen whole blood, as isolated PBMCs, or as DNA extracted from either sample type. The sample consisted of peripheral blood. The origin of this receptor is a human donor in a cohort sampled during active COVID-19. The V and J segments used are TRBV30 and TRBJ1-2; no D gene can be assigned with confidence. The nucleotide sequence is TGTGCCTGGAGTGTCGGGGAGGACTATGGCTACACCTTC. It translates to CAWSVGEDYGYTF. This CDR3, with the reference TRBV30 and TRBJ1-2 proteins standing in past its ends, gives the full variable domain SQTIHQWPATLVQPVGSPLSLECTVEGTSNPNLYWYRQAAGRGLQLLFYSVGIGQISSEVPQNLSASRPQDRQFILSSKKLLLSDSGFYLCAWSVGEDYGYTFGSGTRLTVV.